This is a list of T cell receptor beta chains from one sample in a study of T cell repertoires in cytomegalovirus infection. MiXCR, applied by TCRdb to the reads, yields one record per CDR3 protein. This repertoire shows roughly 130,000 distinct CDR3 sequences, approximately 8.8% found once; its top ten account for 10%. The specimen sequenced was PBMCs. These receptors originate from a human donor in good health (CMV status not recorded). Some clones in this sample may be carry-over from other donors' samples. The CDR3 runs from the conserved cysteine through the conserved F or W. A D gene is named only where the DNA matches it firmly. For some rows the clone size is stated as once, few or many, or as a class when expanded; others skip it.

NA,NA,TRBJ1-5,TRBV2,CASTRDNNQPQHF,TGTGCCAGCACCCGGGACAACAATCAGCCCCAGCATTTT
many,TRBD2,TRBJ2-1,TRBV14,CASSQAALAGVQFF,TGTGCCAGCAGCCAAGCGGCTCTAGCGGGGGTGCAGTTCTTC
NA,TRBD1,TRBJ1-1,TRBV18,CASSPRGQLNTEAFF,TGTGCCAGCTCACCGCGGGGACAGTTGAACACTGAAGCTTTCTTT
many,NA,TRBJ2-2,TRBV30,CAWITGTTSTGELFF,TGTGCCTGGATCACGGGAACCACGAGCACCGGGGAGCTGTTTTTT
many,NA,TRBJ1-2,TRBV7-9,CASSPSAGDYGYTF,TGTGCCAGCAGCCCGTCGGCGGGGGACTATGGCTACACCTTC
many,TRBD2,TRBJ2-6,TRBV11-2,CASSLGGGAAGANVLTF,TGTGCCAGCAGCTTAGGGGGAGGGGCTGCTGGGGCCAACGTCCTGACTTTC
few,TRBD2,TRBJ2-2,TRBV7-2,CASSWTSDTGELFF,TGTGCCAGCAGTTGGACTAGCGATACCGGGGAGCTGTTTTTT
many,NA,TRBJ2-2,TRBV2,CAGSTGKSTNTGELFF,TGTGCCGGATCGACAGGCAAATCTACGAACACCGGGGAGCTGTTTTTT
many,NA,TRBJ1-6,TRBV7-4,CASSLGQFGRNSPLHF,TGTGCCAGCAGCCTAGGACAGTTCGGGCGGAATTCACCCCTCCACTTT
many,TRBD2,TRBJ2-7,TRBV7-2,CASSSGLAKEQYF,TGTGCCAGCAGCTCAGGACTAGCAAAGGAGCAGTACTTC
few,TRBD1,TRBJ2-7,TRBV28,CASSQGATYEQYF,TGTGCCAGCAGTCAGGGGGCCACCTACGAGCAGTACTTC
NA,NA,TRBJ1-2,TRBV3-1,CASSHGVGRGYTF,TGTGCCAGCAGCCATGGTGTCGGGAGAGGCTACACCTTC
many,TRBD1,TRBJ2-7,TRBV7-8,CASSFRGQGSYEQYF,TGTGCCAGCAGCTTCCGGGGACAGGGGTCCTACGAGCAGTACTTC
NA,NA,TRBJ1-2,TRBV4-2,CASSQDGGFGQTFCGDTF,TGTGCCAGCAGCCAAGATGGCGGGTTTGGGCAGACATTCTGTGGCGACACCTTC
NA,TRBD1,TRBJ2-1,TRBV5-1,CASYNRGQKDEQFF,TGCGCCAGTTACAACAGGGGGCAAAAGGATGAGCAGTTCTTC